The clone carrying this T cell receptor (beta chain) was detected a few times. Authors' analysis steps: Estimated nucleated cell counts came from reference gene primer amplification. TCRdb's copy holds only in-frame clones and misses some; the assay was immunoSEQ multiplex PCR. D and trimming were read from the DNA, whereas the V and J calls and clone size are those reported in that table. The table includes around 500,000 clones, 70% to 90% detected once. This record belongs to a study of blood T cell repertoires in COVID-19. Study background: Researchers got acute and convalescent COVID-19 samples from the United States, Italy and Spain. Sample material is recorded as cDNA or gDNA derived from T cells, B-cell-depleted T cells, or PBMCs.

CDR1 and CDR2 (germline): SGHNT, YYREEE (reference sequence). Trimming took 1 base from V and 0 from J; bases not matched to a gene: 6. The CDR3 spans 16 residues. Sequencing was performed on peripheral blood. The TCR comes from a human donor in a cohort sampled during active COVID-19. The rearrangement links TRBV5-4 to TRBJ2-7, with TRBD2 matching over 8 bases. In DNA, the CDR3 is TGTGCCAGCAGCTTGTTGACTAGCGAAAACTCCTACGAGCAGTACTTC. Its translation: CASSLLTSENSYEQYF.